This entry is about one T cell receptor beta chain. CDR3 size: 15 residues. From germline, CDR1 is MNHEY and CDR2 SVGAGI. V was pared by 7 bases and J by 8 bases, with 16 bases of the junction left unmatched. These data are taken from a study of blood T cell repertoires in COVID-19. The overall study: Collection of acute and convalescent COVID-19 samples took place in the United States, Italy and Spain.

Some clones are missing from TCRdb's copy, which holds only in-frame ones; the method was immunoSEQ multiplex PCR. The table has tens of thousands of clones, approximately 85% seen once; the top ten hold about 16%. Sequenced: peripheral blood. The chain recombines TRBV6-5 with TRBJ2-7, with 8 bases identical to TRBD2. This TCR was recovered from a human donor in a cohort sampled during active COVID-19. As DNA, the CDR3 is TGTGCCAGCACCCCACGGGGCGGGGGGCCCCCCCAGCAGTACTTC. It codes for CASTPRGGGPPQQYF.